Sequencing of this T cell receptor (beta chain) was carried out in a study of T cell changes during pregnancy in multiple sclerosis. Profiling relied on immunoSEQ multiplex PCR, and the TCRdb table lists in-frame clones only, not all of them. The data hold over 55,000 clones, with roughly 87% observed a single time. CDR1 SEHNR and CDR2 FQNEAQ come from the germline V gene (reference sequence). V was clipped by 4 bases and J by 3 bases; unmatched bases: 4. The CDR3 has 15 residues. The rearrangement joins TRBV7-9 to TRBJ2-3; 10 bases agree with TRBD2. This clonotype was sampled from a female donor with multiple sclerosis, enrolled in a pregnancy study. The sequencing used peripheral blood, collected in the first trimester of pregnancy. The CDR3 region has the DNA TGTGCCAGCAGCTCGTGGACTAGCGGTACAGATACGCAGTATTTT. Amino acid sequence: CASSSWTSGTDTQYF.